This entry lists 6 T cell receptor beta chains sequenced from one sample in a study of blood T cell repertoires in COVID-19. Libraries were prepared by immunoSEQ multiplex PCR; TCRdb keeps only in-frame clonotypes and omits some of them. The table includes about 53,000 clones, roughly 90% detected once. Sequenced input: peripheral blood. All receptors derive from a man of 80 years or more with acute or convalescent COVID-19.

DNA of the CDR3: TGTGCCAGCAGTGAAAGTTTTGGAGGGCTTACGTACTCCGGGGAGCTGTTTTTT. It is translated as CASSESFGGLTYSGELFF. The gene calls are TRBV25-1 and TRBJ2-2; D is possibly TRBD2 (6 bases). Germline V gene data show CDR1 as MGHDK and CDR2 as SYGVNS. This CDR3 is 18 amino acids long. Trimming pared 2 bases from V and 6 bases from J, leaving 22 bases between.

The chain employs TRBV6-5 and TRBJ1-4; D remains ambiguous. The CDR3 is made up of 15 amino acids. The ends were cut back, 2 bases at V and 5 bases at J, with 12 bases in the middle. The germline gives CDR1 MNHEY, CDR2 SVGAGI. In nucleotides, the CDR3 is TGTGCCAGCAGTTACGGAAGAGCGGCCAATGAAAAACTGTTTTTT. It specifies CASSYGRAANEKLFF.

The rearrangement joins TRBV4-3 to TRBJ2-3; TRBD2 aligns across 8 bases. This CDR3 is built from 16 residues. CDR1 and CDR2 (germline): LGHNA, YSLEER. The V and J ends lost 0 bases and 4 bases, in that order; junction bases with no gene match: 6. CDR3: CASSQEGTRGADTQYF. CDR3 DNA: TGCGCCAGCAGCCAAGAAGGGACTAGGGGAGCAGATACGCAGTATTTT.

The chain recombines TRBV5-1 with TRBJ1-6; D unclear. Germline V CDR1 and CDR2: SGHRS, YFSETQ. V lost 0 bases and J lost 0, with 7 bases in between. There are 16 residues in the CDR3. The CDR3 spells CASSLDMSSYNSPLHF. CDR3 DNA sequence: TGCGCCAGCAGCTTGGATATGAGCTCCTATAATTCACCCCTCCACTTT.

The rearrangement links TRBV6-2 or TRBV6-3 to TRBJ1-5, with TRBD1 matching over 7 bases. The CDR3 spans 14 residues. The V gene's germline CDR1 is MNHEY and CDR2 SVGEGT. V lost 4 bases, J lost 3 bases, and 3 bases stayed unmatched. In nucleotides, the CDR3 is TGTGCCAGCAGTTTCGGACAGGACAATCAGCCCCAGCATTTT. Translating gives CASSFGQDNQPQHF.

The chain joins TRBV11-2 to TRBJ1-1; 9 positions match TRBD1. The length of the CDR3 is 14 residues. V shed 3 bases and J 5 bases; nucleotides not matched to a gene: 4. The germline V gene has CDR1 SGHAT and CDR2 FQNNGV. CDR3 in DNA: TGTGCCAGCAGCTTCCGGACAGGGGTGACTGAAGCTTTCTTT. Its protein is CASSFRTGVTEAFF.